One sample yielded the 27 T cell receptor beta chains listed below, sequenced in a study of shared clonotypes between healthy human individuals. The repertoire was sequenced with immunoSEQ multiplex PCR; TCRdb's copy has only in-frame clones and lacks some. The sample contains more than 2 million clones, 90% to 95% of which appear only once. Sequenced material: naive CD4+ T cells sorted from blood. Subset noted: CD45RA+ positively selected. The source is a man aged 18-30 years in good health.

The chain carries TRBV4-1 and TRBJ2-7, with 10 bases matching TRBD2. The CDR3 totals 14 residues. The junction had 2 bases not matched to a gene; V was cut back by 4 bases and J by 2 bases. Germline loops: CDR1 MGHRA, CDR2 YSYEKL. This CDR3 is CASSRAGGPYEQYF. The CDR3 DNA follows: TGCGCCAGCAGCCGAGCGGGAGGGCCCTACGAGCAGTACTTC.

The rearrangement links TRBV7-3 to TRBJ2-1, with 14 nucleotides matching TRBD2. Germline lookup yields CDR1 SGHTA and CDR2 FQGTGA. The CDR3 runs 16 residues. V lost 1 base and J lost 7; bases outside the gene matches: 3. The CDR3 DNA reads as TGTGCCAGCAGCTTAATGGGACTAGCGGGAGCTAATGAGCAGTTCTTC. Translated, it gives CASSLMGLAGANEQFF.

The chain joins TRBV30 to TRBJ1-2; 7 positions match TRBD1. This CDR3 has 12 amino acids. The ends lost 2 bases at V and 8 bases at J; junction bases unmatched: 5. Germline V CDR1 and CDR2: GTSNPN, SVGIG (reference sequence). In nucleotides, the CDR3 is TGTGCCTGGAGTCGGCAGGGGGAGGGCTACACCTTC. Its protein product is CAWSRQGEGYTF.

The rearrangement uses TRBV10-3 and TRBJ1-1; no firm D call. Trimming left V 7 bases short and J 2 bases short, with 11 bases between. The CDR3 is made up of 13 amino acids. CDR1 and CDR2 (germline): ENHRY, SYGVKD. Here the CDR3 DNA reads TGTGCCATCAAATTGGCAGGAAACACTGAAGCTTTCTTT. It specifies CAIKLAGNTEAFF.

This chain joins TRBV6-6 and TRBJ1-5; TRBD1 aligns across 9 bases. Germline loops: CDR1 MNHNY, CDR2 SVGAGI (reference sequence). The CDR3 has 14 amino acids. The V and J ends lost 6 bases and 7 bases, in that order; junction bases with no gene match: 7. The CDR3: CASSSGQGSQPQHF. DNA of the CDR3: TGTGCCAGCAGCTCCGGACAGGGGTCACAGCCCCAGCATTTT.

This clone was seen once. The chain links TRBV5-1 to TRBJ2-1; D gene ambiguous. The CDR3 runs to 15 residues. Germline V gene data show CDR1 as SGHRS and CDR2 as YFSETQ. V shed 0 bases and J shed 7 bases, with 14 bases lying between them. The CDR3 sequence is CASSLAEHPRNEQFF. In nucleotides, the CDR3 is TGCGCCAGCAGCTTGGCAGAACACCCAAGGAATGAGCAGTTCTTC.

The chain couples TRBV6-6 to TRBJ2-7; TRBD2 aligns across 8 bases. Germline CDR1 reads MNHNY; CDR2 reads SVGAGI (reference sequence). CDR3 length: 14 amino acids. With 5 bases clipped from V and 3 bases from J, the junction kept 6 bases outside the gene matches. The CDR3 loop is CASSAGLGGYEQYF. DNA for the CDR3: TGTGCCAGCAGTGCGGGACTAGGAGGCTACGAGCAGTACTTC.

About this clone: Other DNA sequences in the same sample also yield this CDR3. This chain links TRBV7-9 with TRBJ2-1, with 7 positions matching TRBD2. The CDR3 spans 15 residues. V trimming: 0 bases; J trimming: 2 bases; junction bases outside the gene matches: 1. Germline V gene sequence: CDR1 SEHNR, CDR2 FQNEAQ (reference sequence). This CDR3 is CASSLAGGAYNEQFF. CDR3 coding DNA: TGTGCCAGCAGCTTAGCGGGAGGGGCCTACAATGAGCAGTTCTTC.

This clone was recorded many times. Other DNA sequences from this sample encode an identical CDR3 as well. The CDR3 loop is CASSPGSASSGNTIYF. The CDR3 DNA reads as TGCGCCAGCAGCCCGGGATCCGCGAGCTCTGGAAACACCATATATTTT. The V gene is TRBV4-1, the J gene TRBJ1-3; D is undetermined. Germline V CDR1 and CDR2: MGHRA, YSYEKL. V lost 4 bases and J lost 0, with 13 bases in between. The CDR3 spans 16 residues.

The J gene is TRBJ2-2, the V gene TRBV18; 9 nucleotides match TRBD2. The V gene's germline CDR1 is KGHSH and CDR2 LQKENI. Trimming removed 1 base from V and 4 bases from J; junction bases left unmatched: 4. The CDR3 has 16 amino acids. The CDR3 sequence: CASSPLGLASTGELFF. DNA for the CDR3: TGTGCCAGCTCACCACTTGGACTAGCGAGCACCGGGGAGCTGTTTTTT.

The chain links TRBV2 to TRBJ2-3; D may match TRBD1 or TRBD2 (5 bases each). Germline V gene lookup returns CDR1 SNHLY and CDR2 FYNNEI. There are 15 residues in the CDR3. V lost 6 bases, J lost 1 base, and 14 bases lay in between. The CDR3 spells CASSPERGGTDTQYF. The CDR3 coding sequence is TGTGCCAGCAGCCCCGAGAGGGGAGGCACAGATACGCAGTATTTT.

The V gene is TRBV6-5, the J gene TRBJ1-1; a possible D gene is TRBD1 (6 bases). With 6 bases removed from V and 3 bases from J, the gap between germline ends came to 14 bases. The CDR3 covers 14 residues. The germline CDR1 and CDR2 sequences are MNHEY and SVGAGI. As DNA, the CDR3 is TGTGCCAGCAGCCGCCGGGACACCTACACTGAAGCTTTCTTT. It codes for CASSRRDTYTEAFF.

The chain employs TRBV6-1 and TRBJ2-1, with TRBD2 identical over 13 bases. The CDR3 totals 17 residues. Trimming cost V 4 bases and J 6 bases; bases outside gene matches: 9. Germline V gene data show CDR1 as MNHNS and CDR2 as SASEGT. The CDR3 DNA reads TGTGCCAGCAGTGTTACTAGCGGGAGGGCCGTCTTCAATGAGCAGTTCTTC. This translates into CASSVTSGRAVFNEQFF.

The chain links TRBV6-5 to TRBJ2-7, with D possibly being TRBD1 (6 bases). Germline values: CDR1 MNHEY, CDR2 SVGAGI. The CDR3 runs 14 residues. With 1 base removed from V and 0 bases from J, the gap between germline ends came to 7 bases. The CDR3 loop is CASSYYRDSYEQYF. As DNA, the CDR3 is TGTGCCAGCAGTTACTACAGGGACTCCTACGAGCAGTACTTC.

The J gene is TRBJ2-1, the V gene TRBV27; 10 bases match TRBD2. CDR1 and CDR2 (germline): MNHEY, SMNVEV (reference sequence). The trim removed 5 bases at V and 8 bases at J, leaving 9 bases unmatched. This CDR3 region has 15 residues. The CDR3 nucleotides read TGTGCCAGCAGTCCCCTAGCGGGAGTGTCCGATGAGCAGTTCTTC. Translation: CASSPLAGVSDEQFF.

This chain uses TRBV14 with TRBJ1-2; D gene unclear. The CDR3 loop spans 13 amino acids. Germline CDR1 reads SGHDN; CDR2 reads FVKESK. Trimming left V 3 bases short and J 4 bases short, with 9 bases between. CDR3 protein: CASSQGFFYGYTF. The CDR3 DNA reads TGTGCCAGCAGCCAGGGGTTCTTCTATGGCTACACCTTC.

The V and J genes are TRBV7-2 and TRBJ2-6; D remains ambiguous. This CDR3 has 15 amino acids. CDR1 is SGHTA and CDR2 is FQGNSA in the germline V gene. Trimming took 3 bases from V and 4 from J, leaving 10 bases between them. The CDR3 DNA sequence: TGTGCCAGCAGCTTTTACTCCTCGGGGGCCAACGTCCTGACTTTC. Its translation: CASSFYSSGANVLTF.

The chain combines TRBV5-5 with TRBJ2-5, with D tentatively TRBD1 or TRBD2 (5 bases each). Germline V CDR1 and CDR2: SGHKS, YYEKEE (reference sequence). Deletions cut 5 bases from V and 5 bases from J, with 16 bases between. The CDR3 runs to 14 residues. CDR3: CASSRSGALETQYF. The CDR3 nucleotides read TGTGCCAGCAGTCGGTCCGGGGCGTTGGAGACCCAGTACTTC.

This chain connects TRBV6-5 to TRBJ1-4; D ambiguous. Germline CDR1 MNHEY, CDR2 SVGAGI. CDR3 length equals 15 residues. V was shortened by 0 bases and J by 7 bases, with 12 bases between the two germline ends. For the CDR3, the DNA is TGTGCCAGCAGTTACTCACAGACGGGCGGTGAAAAACTGTTTTTT. Translation: CASSYSQTGGEKLFF.

The V call is TRBV7-9, the J call TRBJ2-7; D possibly corresponds to TRBD1 (6 bases). The CDR3 loop spans 15 amino acids. Trimming pared 5 bases from V and 4 bases from J, leaving 18 bases between. CDR1 is SEHNR, CDR2 FQNEAQ, per germline (reference sequence). CDR3: CASSVYRESVYEQYF. As DNA, the CDR3 is TGTGCCAGCAGCGTTTACAGGGAATCGGTTTACGAGCAGTACTTC.

This sequence joins TRBV7-3 and TRBJ2-3; 7 bases are a match to TRBD1. CDR3 length equals 15 residues. Per germline, CDR1 SGHTA and CDR2 FQGTGA. The junction had 4 bases not matched to a gene; V was cut back by 4 bases and J by 0 bases. The chain's CDR3 is CASSYRDRSTDTQYF. The CDR3 DNA sequence: TGTGCCAGCAGCTACCGGGACAGAAGCACAGATACGCAGTATTTT. The variable domain in full, completed from reference TRBV7-3 and TRBJ2-3, reads GAGVSQTPSNKVTEKGKYVELRCDPISGHTALYWYRQSLGQGPEFLIYFQGTGAADDSGLPNDRFFAVRPEGSVSTLKIQRTERGDSAVYLCASSYRDRSTDTQYFGPGTRLTVL.

This chain links TRBV5-1 with TRBJ1-5, with a tentative D call TRBD1 (5 bases). V was pared by 4 bases and J by 0 bases, with 17 bases between. The length of the CDR3 is 17 residues. In germline, CDR1 is SGHRS, CDR2 YFSETQ. The CDR3 sequence is CASSPGTGIYSNQPQHF. The CDR3 DNA is TGCGCCAGCAGCCCAGGGACGGGAATCTATAGCAATCAGCCCCAGCATTTT.

This chain connects TRBV5-1 to TRBJ2-3; D is unresolved. The V gene's germline CDR1 is SGHRS and CDR2 YFSETQ. This CDR3 region has 17 residues. V lost 2 bases and J 0 bases, leaving 16 bases between the germline ends. The CDR3 region has the DNA TGCGCCAGCAGCTTTATCGCAATAGGCGGAAGCACAGATACGCAGTATTTT. As protein: CASSFIAIGGSTDTQYF. Full variable domain (outside the CDR3, taken from reference TRBV5-1 and TRBJ2-3): KAGVTQTPRYLIKTRGQQVTLSCSPISGHRSVSWYQQTPGQGLQFLFEYFSETQRNKGNFPGRFSGRQFSNSRSEMNVSTLELGDSALYLCASSFIAIGGSTDTQYFGPGTRLTVL.

V is TRBV28 and J is TRBJ1-1; 8 nucleotides align to TRBD1. J gave up 0 bases and V 5 bases, and 11 bases lay outside the gene matches. Germline assignment: CDR1 MDHEN and CDR2 SYDVKM. The CDR3 has 17 amino acids. The CDR3 is CASSTRGDRTMNTEAFF. The CDR3 DNA is TGTGCCAGCAGTACAAGAGGGGACAGGACTATGAACACTGAAGCTTTCTTT. Drawing the rest from reference TRBV28 and TRBJ1-1, the complete variable domain is DVKVTQSSRYLVKRTGEKVFLECVQDMDHENMFWYRQDPGLGLRLIYFSYDVKMKEKGDIPEGYSVSREKKERFSLILESASTNQTSMYLCASSTRGDRTMNTEAFFGQGTRLTVV.

This sequence joins TRBV12-5 and TRBJ2-7, with D possibly called TRBD1 or TRBD2 (5 bases each). Deletions cut 5 bases from V and 2 bases from J, with 13 bases between. The CDR3 is 14 amino acids. Germline V gene lookup returns CDR1 LGHNT and CDR2 FRNRAP. The CDR3 protein is CASGSRDGTYEQYF. For the CDR3, the DNA is TGTGCTAGTGGTAGCCGGGACGGGACCTACGAGCAGTACTTC. The full variable domain, rest sourced from reference TRBV12-5 and TRBJ2-7, is DARVTQTPRHKVTEMGQEVTMRCQPILGHNTVFWYRQTMMQGLELLAYFRNRAPLDDSGMPKDRFSAEMPDATLATLKIQPSEPRDSAVYFCASGSRDGTYEQYFGPGTRLTVT.

CDR3 DNA sequence: TGCGCCAGCAGGGATGACAGGGGTTCTTACAATGAGCAGTTCTTC. Translated: CASRDDRGSYNEQFF. This sequence joins TRBV10-1 and TRBJ2-1, with TRBD1 matching 8 bases. Germline V gene lookup returns CDR1 WNHNN and CDR2 SYGVQD (reference sequence). V was clipped by 6 bases and J by 4 bases; unmatched bases: 8. The CDR3 consists of 15 residues.

The CDR3 region is CATRPGGSTDTQYF. The CDR3 bases are TGTGCCACCAGACCAGGGGGAAGCACAGATACGCAGTATTTT. This sequence joins TRBV15 and TRBJ2-3; 7 nucleotides line up with TRBD1. Germline V gene data show CDR1 as LNHNV and CDR2 as YYDKDF (reference sequence). The CDR3 extends over 14 amino acids. V lost 6 bases, J lost 0 bases, and 3 bases stayed unmatched. The entire variable domain, with the rest obtained from reference TRBV15 and TRBJ2-3, is as follows: DAMVIQNPRYQVTQFGKPVTLSCSQTLNHNVMYWYQQKSSQAPKLLFHYYDKDFNNEADTPDNFQSRRPNTSFCFLDIRSPGLGDTAMYLCATRPGGSTDTQYFGPGTRLTVL.